The 21 T cell receptor beta chains reported below all come from one sample, sequenced in a study of blood T cell repertoires in COVID-19. Only in-frame clones appear in the TCRdb table, and some are missing; sequencing was by immunoSEQ multiplex PCR. Here the sample spans approximately 300,000 clones, roughly 85% being singletons. The sample was PBMCs or T cells enriched from blood (not recorded which). Receptor source: a young woman who had been exposed to COVID-19.

The chain has TRBV19 and TRBJ1-2; weak D call: TRBD1 (5 bases). This CDR3 contains 12 residues. V lost 6 bases and J 4 bases, leaving 9 bases between the germline ends. CDR1 and CDR2 (germline): LNHDA, SQIVND (reference sequence). CDR3 region: CASRRTSYGYTF. Here the CDR3 DNA reads TGTGCCAGTAGGAGGACATCCTATGGCTACACCTTC.

The chain's CDR3 is CASSYVGTVLPGYTF. Here the CDR3 DNA reads TGTGCCAGCAGTTACGTTGGGACAGTCCTACCTGGCTACACCTTC. This sequence joins TRBV6-5 and TRBJ1-2, with 7 nucleotides matching TRBD1. CDR1 is MNHEY and CDR2 is SVGAGI in the germline V gene. The V and J ends lost 2 bases and 7 bases, in that order; junction bases with no gene match: 10. This CDR3 contains 15 residues.

The V and J genes are TRBV10-2 and TRBJ2-3; 8 bases align to TRBD2. The CDR3 loop spans 15 amino acids. Germline lookup yields CDR1 WSHSY and CDR2 SAAADI. V gave up 4 bases and J gave up 1 base; unmatched junction bases: 4. The CDR3 nucleotides are TGCGCCAGCAGTGTGGTGCGGGGGGGCACAGATACGCAGTATTTT. Its translation: CASSVVRGGTDTQYF.

The chain joins TRBV28 to TRBJ1-6; D is uncertain. Trimming left V 4 bases short and J 0 bases short, with 4 bases between. Germline CDR1 reads MDHEN; CDR2 reads SYDVKM. This CDR3 comprises 14 residues. The CDR3 region is CASSSSSYNSPLHF. The CDR3 DNA sequence: TGTGCCAGCAGTTCTAGCTCCTATAATTCACCCCTCCACTTT. The whole variable domain, filled in from reference TRBV28 and TRBJ1-6, reads DVKVTQSSRYLVKRTGEKVFLECVQDMDHENMFWYRQDPGLGLRLIYFSYDVKMKEKGDIPEGYSVSREKKERFSLILESASTNQTSMYLCASSSSSYNSPLHFGNGTRLTVT.

The rearrangement joins TRBV5-1 to TRBJ1-2; D unresolved. The CDR3 spans 13 residues. Germline loops: CDR1 SGHRS, CDR2 YFSETQ. V shed 0 bases and J shed 6 bases, with 9 bases lying between them. CDR3 protein: CASSLARLDGYTF. Here the CDR3 DNA reads TGCGCCAGCAGCTTGGCCAGGTTGGATGGCTACACCTTC.

The chain combines TRBV4-2 with TRBJ1-6, with D unresolved. Per germline, CDR1 LGHNA and CDR2 YNFKEQ. Trimming removed 0 bases at V and 5 bases at J, with 8 bases between. CDR3 length: 15 amino acids. This CDR3 is CASSQEFQNNSPLHF. CDR3 nucleotides: TGTGCCAGCAGCCAAGAGTTTCAGAATAATTCACCCCTCCACTTT.

The chain couples TRBV4-3 to TRBJ2-7; 8 positions agree with TRBD1. Germline-derived CDR1 and CDR2 are LGHNA and YSLEER. Trimming took 6 bases from V and 0 from J; bases not matched to a gene: 4. The CDR3 runs to 14 residues. This chain's CDR3 is CASSQGAFSYEQYF. CDR3 bases: TGCGCCAGCAGTCAGGGGGCGTTCTCCTACGAGCAGTACTTC.

The chain has TRBV5-1 and TRBJ2-5; TRBD2 might be the D (5 bases). CDR1 is SGHRS, CDR2 YFSETQ, per germline. There are 16 residues in the CDR3. V dropped 4 bases and J dropped 1 base, with 17 bases sitting between them. CDR3 in amino acids: CASSRQVHGLQETQYF. Here the CDR3 DNA reads TGCGCCAGCAGCCGGCAGGTCCACGGACTCCAAGAGACCCAGTACTTC.

This clone was observed a handful of times. The chain is built from TRBV18 and TRBJ1-5; 7 bases align to TRBD1. This CDR3 has 16 residues. CDR1 KGHSH and CDR2 LQKENI come from the germline V gene. With 1 base clipped from V and 1 base from J, the junction kept 4 bases outside the gene matches. CDR3 nucleotide sequence: TGTGCCAGCTCACCACGGGACAGAAGAAGCAATCAGCCCCAGCATTTT. Translated, it gives CASSPRDRRSNQPQHF.

In its sample, this clone was seen once. The chain has TRBV4-1 and TRBJ2-5, with D possibly TRBD2 on 6 matching bases. This CDR3 is built from 13 residues. Trimming took off 2 bases at V and 5 bases at J, with 9 bases between the two ends. Germline V gives CDR1 MGHRA, CDR2 YSYEKL. In DNA, the CDR3 is TGCGCCAGCAGCCAACACGGGACTGAGACCCAGTACTTC. This gives the protein CASSQHGTETQYF.

The chain links TRBV19 to TRBJ2-7; 12 bases match TRBD2. V lost 5 bases, J lost 6 bases, and 8 bases stayed unmatched. CDR1 and CDR2 from the germline V gene are LNHDA and SQIVND (reference sequence). This CDR3 spans 15 amino acids. CDR3 loop: CASSATTSGSTEQYF. As DNA, the CDR3 is TGTGCCAGTAGTGCGACGACTAGCGGGAGTACCGAGCAGTACTTC.

This chain connects TRBV6-1 to TRBJ1-3, with 10 bases that match TRBD1. V lost 3 bases to trimming and J lost 1 base; unmatched junction nucleotides: 3. Germline CDR1 and CDR2: MNHNS and SASEGT. This CDR3 has 16 residues. The CDR3 DNA follows: TGTGCCAGCAGTGATTTGGGACAGGGGTCTGGAAACACCATATATTTT. This gives the protein CASSDLGQGSGNTIYF.

The rearrangement uses TRBV5-1 and TRBJ1-4, with a possible D match to TRBD1 (5 bases). CDR3 length equals 14 residues. V was clipped by 4 bases and J by 5 bases, with 12 bases between them. Looked up from germline, CDR1 is SGHRS and CDR2 is YFSETQ. The CDR3 reads CASSRGTENEKLFF. The CDR3 DNA sequence: TGCGCCAGCAGCCGGGGGACGGAGAATGAAAAACTGTTTTTT.

This chain links TRBV7-2 with TRBJ2-7; D is undetermined. The germline V gene has CDR1 SGHTA and CDR2 FQGNSA. The CDR3 has 15 amino acids. The ends were cut back, 5 bases at V and 2 bases at J, with 16 bases in the middle. The DNA for the CDR3 is TGTGCCAGCAGCCCCCATTTTGGCCTGACCTACGAGCAGTACTTC. Its translation: CASSPHFGLTYEQYF.

The rearrangement links TRBV24-1 to TRBJ1-3; no clear D. Trimming left V 4 bases short and J 0 bases short, with 6 bases between. Germline lookup yields CDR1 KGHDR and CDR2 SFDVKD. The CDR3 extends over 14 amino acids. The CDR3 bases are TGTGCCACCAGTGAGGGCCACTCTGGAAACACCATATATTTT. This encodes CATSEGHSGNTIYF.

V gene TRBV5-1 combines with J gene TRBJ1-5; 9 bases fit TRBD1. Trimming cost V 3 bases and J 7 bases; bases outside gene matches: 8. Germline CDR1 reads SGHRS; CDR2 reads YFSETQ. The CDR3 sequence is 15 residues long. CDR3 sequence: CASSSIQGAGQPQHF. The DNA for the CDR3 is TGCGCCAGCAGCTCTATACAGGGGGCAGGGCAGCCCCAGCATTTT.

This rearrangement joins TRBV4-1 to TRBJ1-2; possibly TRBD1 for D (5 bases). Germline V gene sequence: CDR1 MGHRA, CDR2 YSYEKL. The CDR3 has 13 residues. Between the trimmed V and J ends, which lost 4 bases and 6 bases, there was a span of 12 bases. CDR3 protein: CASSRQGGNGYTF. CDR3 nucleotide sequence: TGCGCCAGCAGCCGTCAGGGTGGTAATGGCTACACCTTC.

This clone has more than one count but fewer than ten. This chain links TRBV12-3 or TRBV12-4 with TRBJ2-1; TRBD1 agrees at 8 bases. CDR3 length: 13 residues. V was pared by 0 bases and J by 12 bases, with 4 bases of the junction left unmatched. CDR3 amino acids: CASSLARGTGQFF. CDR3 DNA sequence: TGTGCCAGCAGTTTAGCGAGGGGGACAGGGCAGTTCTTC.

This sequence joins TRBV24-1 and TRBJ2-7; the D gene is possibly TRBD1 (6 bases). This CDR3 is built from 16 residues. V was pared by 4 bases and J by 6 bases, with 21 bases between. Looked up from germline, CDR1 is KGHDR and CDR2 is SFDVKD. The CDR3 is CATSDRTGAGEGEQYF. In DNA form, the CDR3 reads TGTGCCACCAGTGACCGGACCGGGGCAGGGGAAGGCGAGCAGTACTTC.

The chain uses TRBV28 and TRBJ1-3; 7 bases line up with TRBD1. Germline assignment: CDR1 MDHEN and CDR2 SYDVKM. Unmatched junction bases numbered 7, after V lost 10 bases and J lost 4 bases. This CDR3 is 13 amino acids long. This CDR3 is CATRGGIGNTIYF. In DNA, the CDR3 is TGTGCCACCAGGGGGGGTATCGGAAACACCATATATTTT.

The gene calls are TRBV19 and TRBJ2-3, with a tentative D call TRBD1 (6 bases). Trimming removed 3 bases at V and 3 bases at J, with 16 bases between. The CDR3 loop spans 16 amino acids. Per germline, CDR1 LNHDA and CDR2 SQIVND (reference sequence). CDR3 protein: CASSIRSGAGTDTQYF. CDR3 in DNA: TGTGCCAGTAGTATTCGCTCAGGGGCTGGAACAGATACGCAGTATTTT.